Listed below are T cell receptor beta chains from one sample, sequenced in a study of blood T cell repertoires in COVID-19. This table comes from immunoSEQ multiplex PCR, and its TCRdb copy is limited to in-frame clones, with some not included. Among 180,000 or so clones listed, 75% to 85% were seen once. The specimen sequenced was PBMCs or T cells enriched from blood (not recorded which). The receptors originated from a man aged 50-59 years who had recovered from COVID-19. CDR3s include the opening cysteine and the closing phenylalanine or tryptophan. A D gene is named only where the DNA matches it firmly. Clone size is stated in some rows and not others, as once, few, many or a class when expanded.

d_call | clone_size | j_call | v_call | cdr3_aa | cdr3_nt
- | - | TRBJ1-4 | TRBV28 | CASSSLGQLQTTNEKLFF | TGTGCCAGCAGTTCTCTTGGACAGCTTCAGACAACTAATGAAAAACTGTTTTTT
- | - | TRBJ1-5 | TRBV27 | CASSFNGQTSQHF | TGTGCCAGCAGTTTCAACGGACAGACAAGCCAGCATTTT
TRBD1 | - | TRBJ2-1 | TRBV7-2 | CASSKTGVYNEQFF | TGTGCCAGCAGCAAGACAGGGGTTTACAATGAGCAGTTCTTC
- | - | TRBJ2-7 | TRBV21-1 | CASSKGVRPDFRDWVYEQYF | TGTGCCAGCAGCAAAGGGGTGAGGCCCGATTTCCGGGACTGGGTCTACGAGCAGTACTTC
TRBD1 | - | TRBJ1-5 | TRBV4-1 | CASSQGWDRGLGQPQHF | TGCGCCAGCAGCCAAGGCTGGGACAGGGGGCTCGGTCAGCCCCAGCATTTT
- | - | TRBJ1-1 | TRBV11-2 | CASSDLTGAFF | TGTGCCAGCAGCGATCTAACAGGAGCTTTCTTT
TRBD1 | - | TRBJ2-7 | TRBV2 | CASRRTGNAYEQYF | TGTGCCAGCCGAAGGACAGGCAATGCCTACGAGCAGTACTTC
TRBD2 | once | TRBJ2-5 | TRBV10-2 | CASSAVLARETQYF | TGCGCCAGCAGCGCGGTACTAGCGAGAGAGACCCAGTACTTC
TRBD1 | - | TRBJ2-3 | TRBV10-1 | CASSDNRGLTDTQYF | TGCGCCAGCAGTGATAACAGGGGGCTCACAGATACGCAGTATTTT
TRBD2 | - | TRBJ2-1 | TRBV19 | CASSIPGTSYNEQFF | TGTGCCAGTAGTATCCCCGGGACTAGTTACAATGAGCAGTTCTTC
- | - | TRBJ2-1 | TRBV11-3 | CASKEGSSYNEQFF | TGTGCCAGCAAGGAGGGGAGCTCCTACAATGAGCAGTTCTTC
- | - | TRBJ1-2 | TRBV6-5 | CASSSGGLAYGYTF | TGTGCCAGCAGTTCCGGGGGTCTGGCGTATGGCTACACCTTC
TRBD1 | - | TRBJ1-4 | TRBV7-9 | CASSLSRGKSNEKLFF | TGTGCCAGCAGCTTATCCAGGGGGAAGAGTAATGAAAAACTGTTTTTT
- | - | TRBJ2-4 | TRBV11-2 | CASSFSTVAKNIQYF | TGTGCCAGCAGCTTCTCCACTGTAGCCAAAAACATTCAGTACTTC
- | - | TRBJ1-1 | TRBV20-1 | CSRVEGTEAFF | TGCAGCCGCGTAGAGGGCACTGAAGCTTTCTTT
- | - | TRBJ1-1 | TRBV19 | CASSEYVNTEAFF | TGTGCCAGTAGCGAGTATGTGAACACTGAAGCTTTCTTT
- | few | TRBJ2-7 | TRBV2 | CASRGQLSSYEQYF | TGTGCCAGCAGAGGACAGCTAAGCTCCTACGAGCAGTACTTC
TRBD1 | - | TRBJ1-6 | TRBV6-5 | CASSYQPQGAESPLHF | TGTGCCAGCAGTTACCAACCACAGGGGGCGGAATCACCCCTCCACTTT
- | - | TRBJ1-5 | TRBV15 | CATSPGDISNQPQHF | TGTGCCACCAGCCCCGGGGACATTAGCAATCAGCCCCAGCATTTT
- | - | TRBJ1-5 | TRBV2 | CASSQAYSNQPQHF | TGTGCCAGCAGTCAGGCTTATAGCAATCAGCCCCAGCATTTT
- | - | TRBJ1-5 | TRBV30 | CAWSVRNQPQHF | TGTGCCTGGAGTGTGAGGAATCAGCCCCAGCATTTT
- | once | TRBJ1-5 | TRBV15 | CATSLEKGVDQPQHF | TGTGCCACCAGCTTAGAGAAGGGGGTAGATCAGCCCCAGCATTTT
- | - | TRBJ1-4 | TRBV30 | CAWSGGQTPPSANEKLFF | TGTGCCTGGAGCGGAGGACAGACTCCACCCTCGGCTAATGAAAAACTGTTTTTT
- | - | TRBJ1-5 | TRBV6-1 | CASSGGLDGGNQPQHF | TGTGCCAGCAGTGGAGGATTAGACGGAGGCAATCAGCCCCAGCATTTT
TRBD1 | - | TRBJ1-5 | TRBV19 | CASSTDRGGNQPQHF | TGTGCCAGTAGTACGGACAGGGGAGGCAATCAGCCCCAGCATTTT
- | - | TRBJ1-5 | TRBV6-4 | CASSELEGMPQHF | TGTGCCAGCAGTGAATTAGAGGGTATGCCCCAGCATTTT
- | - | TRBJ1-1 | TRBV30 | CAWSVDRNTEAFF | TGTGCCTGGAGCGTGGACAGGAACACTGAAGCTTTCTTT
- | - | TRBJ1-1 | TRBV30 | CAWTAGNTEAFF | TGTGCCTGGACGGCGGGAAACACTGAAGCTTTCTTT
TRBD2 | - | TRBJ2-1 | TRBV4-2 | CASSQDVASGGNQQFF | TGTGCCAGCAGCCAAGACGTGGCTAGCGGGGGGAATCAGCAGTTCTTC
- | - | TRBJ1-2 | TRBV9 | CASSVDKGYYGYTF | TGTGCCAGCAGCGTAGACAAGGGGTACTATGGCTACACCTTC
- | - | TRBJ2-7 | TRBV5-8 | CASSLGGGDGSDEQYF | TGTGCCAGCAGCTTGGGTGGAGGGGACGGGTCCGACGAGCAGTACTTC
TRBD1 | - | TRBJ1-4 | TRBV6-5 | CASRADRVVREKLFF | TGTGCCAGCAGGGCGGACAGGGTTGTTCGAGAAAAACTGTTTTTT
- | - | TRBJ1-4 | TRBV5-4 | CASSLEGRSEKLFF | TGTGCCAGCAGCTTGGAGGGGCGGAGTGAAAAACTGTTTTTT
- | - | TRBJ1-4 | TRBV21-1 | CASSKVNIGGVPNEKLFF | TGTGCCAGCAGCAAAGTTAATATCGGGGGGGTGCCTAATGAAAAACTGTTTTTT
TRBD1 | - | TRBJ2-7 | TRBV11-2 | CASSPQGATYEQYF | TGTGCCAGCAGCCCTCAGGGGGCCACCTACGAGCAGTACTTC
- | - | TRBJ1-5 | TRBV2 | CASSDFQINQPQHF | TGTGCCAGCAGTGATTTCCAGATCAATCAGCCCCAGCATTTT
TRBD1 | - | TRBJ2-7 | TRBV5-1 | CASSKTGTGSYEQYF | TGCGCCAGCAGCAAGACAGGGACGGGCTCCTACGAGCAGTACTTC
TRBD2 | - | TRBJ2-3 | TRBV6-1 | CASSEVLAGARASTDTQYF | TGTGCCAGCAGTGAAGTACTAGCGGGGGCCCGTGCTAGCACAGATACGCAGTATTTT
- | once | TRBJ2-7 | TRBV5-1 | CASSMTEMGTYEQYF | TGCGCCAGCAGCATGACAGAAATGGGGACCTACGAGCAGTACTTC
- | many | TRBJ2-3 | TRBV12-5 | CASGSTGYRRTDTQYF | TGTGCTAGTGGTTCAACAGGGTATCGTCGCACAGATACGCAGTATTTT
- | - | TRBJ2-2 | TRBV15 | CATSKTGIRITGELFF | TGTGCCACCAGCAAAACAGGGATAAGGATCACCGGGGAGCTGTTTTTT
- | - | TRBJ1-5 | TRBV21-1 | CASSEGGEYQPQHF | TGTGCCAGCAGCGAAGGGGGGGAATATCAGCCCCAGCATTTT
- | - | TRBJ1-2 | TRBV6-5 | CASMGQNYGYTF | TGTGCCAGCATGGGCCAGAACTATGGCTACACCTTC